A single sample is the source of the 13 T cell receptor beta chains below, sequenced in a study of CD8 T cells in Susac syndrome. With random hexamers, 0.5 to 1 ug RNA was reverse transcribed. TCRdb fed the immunoSEQ multiplex PCR reads into MiXCR, producing one record per CDR3 protein. The data show about 180,000 distinct CDR3 sequences, with 85% to 95% seen just once and roughly 0.12% held by the top ten. Sequencing used CD4+ T cells from PBMCs. These TCRs come from a human donor with Susac syndrome.

The genes are TRBV27 and TRBJ1-2; 8 bases are a match to TRBD1. The CDR3 is 17 residues long. V lost 0 bases and J lost 8; bases outside the gene matches: 14. Per the germline V gene, CDR1 is MNHEY and CDR2 is SMNVEV (reference sequence). The CDR3 DNA follows: TGTGCCAGCAGTTTATCCCTGGAGACAGGGGTCCCTAGGGGCTACACCTTC. It encodes CASSLSLETGVPRGYTF.

The sample holds a few counts of this clonotype. The chain employs TRBV12-3 or TRBV12-4 and TRBJ2-1; D is undetermined. CDR3 length equals 14 residues. V lost 5 bases and J lost 4, with 12 bases in between. The CDR3 DNA follows: TGTGCCAGCAGTCAACTTCGGCCGTACAATGAGCAGTTCTTC. Its protein is CASSQLRPYNEQFF.

This chain uses TRBV29-1 with TRBJ1-1, with D possibly TRBD1 on 6 matching bases. The CDR3 runs to 14 residues. CDR1 is SQVTM, CDR2 ANQGSEA, per germline. V was shortened by 3 bases and J by 4 bases, with 15 bases between the two germline ends. The chain's CDR3 is CSVENTGWATEAFF. The CDR3 bases are TGCAGCGTTGAGAATACAGGGTGGGCCACTGAAGCTTTCTTT.

V gene TRBV5-6 combines with J gene TRBJ2-7; 10 bases agree with TRBD1. Germline-derived CDR1 and CDR2 are SGHDT and YYEEEE. This CDR3 contains 15 residues. With V trimmed by 3 bases and J by 5 bases, 8 bases remained unmatched. CDR3 residues: CASSSRDRGPNEQYF. CDR3 DNA: TGTGCCAGCAGCTCCCGGGACAGGGGTCCGAACGAGCAGTACTTC.

This clonotype showed up just once. The chain couples TRBV12-3 or TRBV12-4 to TRBJ1-1; D remains ambiguous. Trimming left V 7 bases short and J 2 bases short, with 14 bases between. The CDR3 is 14 amino acids. The CDR3 protein is CASTLRQTNTEAFF. CDR3 nucleotides: TGTGCCAGCACTCTCCGGCAAACAAACACTGAAGCTTTCTTT.

This clonotype was counted a few times. The CDR3 spells CASRWTTNTGELFF. The CDR3 DNA is TGTGCCAGCAGATGGACTACGAACACCGGGGAGCTGTTTTTT. V usage is TRBV2 and J usage is TRBJ2-2; D may be TRBD2 (6 bases). The CDR3 covers 14 residues. Germline CDR1 is SNHLY and CDR2 is FYNNEI. V dropped 6 bases and J dropped 0 bases, with 8 bases sitting between them.

The gene calls are TRBV6-5 and TRBJ1-5, with D uncertain. Trimming left V 5 bases short and J 0 bases short, with 11 bases between. Per the germline V gene, CDR1 is MNHEY and CDR2 is SVGAGI. The CDR3 runs to 15 residues. CDR3 sequence: CASSRDGSSNQPQHF. The CDR3 region has the DNA TGTGCCAGCAGTCGCGATGGGTCTAGCAATCAGCCCCAGCATTTT.

V and J are TRBV20-1 and TRBJ2-5; D is perhaps TRBD2 (6 bases). Trimming pared 0 bases from V and 9 bases from J, leaving 23 bases between. The CDR3 has 16 residues. Per the germline V gene, CDR1 is DFQATT and CDR2 is SNEGSKA (reference sequence). The CDR3 DNA follows: TGCAGTGCTAGAGATGGGTGGACTACAGACTCGGGGGCCCAGTACTTC. Amino acids: CSARDGWTTDSGAQYF.

This chain joins TRBV2 and TRBJ1-3, with TRBD1 matching 11 bases. The CDR3 is 16 residues long. CDR1 is SNHLY, CDR2 FYNNEI, per germline. V dropped 7 bases and J dropped 3; count of bases not matched to a gene: 8. Here the CDR3 reads CASTDPDRGHGNTIYF. The CDR3 DNA reads as TGTGCCAGCACCGACCCGGACAGGGGGCATGGAAACACCATATATTTT.

The table lists this clonotype with a few counts. The chain links TRBV2 to TRBJ2-5; D is undetermined. Trimming took 2 bases from V and 4 from J, leaving 5 bases between them. CDR1 and CDR2 (germline): SNHLY, FYNNEI. The CDR3 sequence is 12 residues long. The CDR3 sequence is CASSETRETQYF. The CDR3 nucleotides read TGTGCCAGCAGTGAAACCCGAGAGACCCAGTACTTC.

The chain recombines TRBV20-1 with TRBJ2-3; 9 bases match TRBD2. This CDR3 region has 15 residues. Germline V gives CDR1 DFQATT, CDR2 SNEGSKA (reference sequence). The ends lost 5 bases at V and 0 bases at J; junction bases unmatched: 6. CDR3 protein: CSAHRLAESTDTQYF. The CDR3 DNA reads TGCAGTGCTCACCGACTAGCGGAGAGCACAGATACGCAGTATTTT.

This clonotype was detected once. This chain uses TRBV14 with TRBJ1-6, with unresolved D. Germline V CDR1 and CDR2: SGHDN, FVKESK. This CDR3 region has 13 residues. Trimming cost V 4 bases and J 4 bases, with 5 bases left between them. In nucleotides, the CDR3 is TGTGCCAGCAGCCCGGTTTATAATTCACCCCTCCACTTT. It is translated as CASSPVYNSPLHF.

V is TRBV29-1 and J is TRBJ2-7; D ambiguous. Germline V CDR1 and CDR2: SQVTM, ANQGSEA. V was trimmed by 0 bases and J by 3 bases, leaving 15 bases between them. The CDR3 is made up of 15 amino acids. DNA of the CDR3: TGCAGCGTTGAAGATGCCTGGGCCACCAACTACGAGCAGTACTTC. Residues: CSVEDAWATNYEQYF.